This T cell receptor (beta chain) was captured by sequencing in a study of OX40 agonist ivuxolimab in advanced cancers. Only in-frame clones appear in the TCRdb table, and some are missing; sequencing was by immunoSEQ multiplex PCR. The sample carries about 82,000 clones, over 65% recorded once. The sequenced sample was CD4+ or CD8+ T cells sorted from blood, obtained in a trial of the OX40 agonist ivuxolimab. The clonotype was recovered from an adult with an advanced solid tumor such as melanoma, head and neck, liver or kidney cancer.

CDR3 in amino acids: CASSPGGGNEKLFF. The CDR3 DNA sequence: TGCGCCAGCAGCCCCGGGGGGGGGAATGAAAAACTGTTTTTT. This sequence joins TRBV5-1 and TRBJ1-4; a possible D gene is TRBD1 (5 bases). V lost 4 bases to trimming and J lost 5 bases, with 12 bases between them. The CDR3 sequence is 14 residues long. Germline V lookup: CDR1 SGHRS, CDR2 YFSETQ.